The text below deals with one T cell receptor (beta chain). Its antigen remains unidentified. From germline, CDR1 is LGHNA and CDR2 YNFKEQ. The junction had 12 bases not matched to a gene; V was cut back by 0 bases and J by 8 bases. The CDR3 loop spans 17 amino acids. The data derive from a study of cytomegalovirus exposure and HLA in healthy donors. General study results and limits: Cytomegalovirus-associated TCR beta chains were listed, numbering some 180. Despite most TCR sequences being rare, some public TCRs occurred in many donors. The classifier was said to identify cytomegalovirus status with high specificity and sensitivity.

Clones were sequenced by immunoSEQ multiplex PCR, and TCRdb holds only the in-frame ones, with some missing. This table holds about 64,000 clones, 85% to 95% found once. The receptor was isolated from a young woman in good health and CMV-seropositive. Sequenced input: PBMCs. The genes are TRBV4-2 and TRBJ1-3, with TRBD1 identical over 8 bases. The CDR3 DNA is TGTGCCAGCAGCCAAGACCCTCCAGGGGGCCTTTGGGACACCATATATTTT. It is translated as CASSQDPPGGLWDTIYF.